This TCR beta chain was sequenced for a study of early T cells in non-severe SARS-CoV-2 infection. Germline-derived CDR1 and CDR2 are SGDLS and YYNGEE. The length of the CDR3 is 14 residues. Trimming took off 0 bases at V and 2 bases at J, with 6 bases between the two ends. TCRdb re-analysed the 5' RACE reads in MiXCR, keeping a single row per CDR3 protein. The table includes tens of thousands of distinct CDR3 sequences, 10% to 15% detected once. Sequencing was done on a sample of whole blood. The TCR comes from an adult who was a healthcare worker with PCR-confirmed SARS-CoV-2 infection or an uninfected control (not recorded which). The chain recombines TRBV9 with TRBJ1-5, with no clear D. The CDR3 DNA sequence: TGTGCCAGCAGCGTAGAGAACGGCAATCAGCCCCAGCATTTT. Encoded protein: CASSVENGNQPQHF.